This T cell receptor beta chain was documented in a study of cytomegalovirus exposure and HLA in healthy donors. The PCR made use of 60 Vbeta and 13 Jbeta primers. Libraries were prepared by immunoSEQ multiplex PCR; TCRdb keeps only in-frame clonotypes and omits some of them. The repertoire holds 150,000 or so clones, with roughly 85% as singletons. Study-wide points: Among the sequence variants, a highly shared cluster was likely an artifact of sequencing. Fewer than 20,000 TCR beta sequences were associated with HLA alleles at 0.05 false discovery rate in a later analysis. V- and J-gene trimming in TCR beta was tied to a missense DCLRE1C variant by an analysis performed later.

With regard to this clone: The antigen remains undetermined.

Germline V gene lookup returns CDR1 SGHNT and CDR2 YYREEE (reference sequence). V was shortened by 2 bases and J by 3 bases, with 12 bases between the two germline ends. The CDR3 has 14 amino acids. All the people who gave samples were healthy bone marrow donors. This sequence was found in a man aged 18 to 29 in good health and CMV-seropositive. The sequenced sample consisted of PBMCs. The V and J genes are TRBV5-4 and TRBJ2-7; a weak D match, TRBD1 (6 bases). CDR3 in DNA: TGTGCCAGCAGCTTCCAGGGGCGCCGCTACGAGCAGTACTTC. It codes for CASSFQGRRYEQYF. Variable domain in full (rest from reference TRBV5-4 and TRBJ2-7): ETGVTQSPTHLIKTRGQQVTLRCSSQSGHNTVSWYQQALGQGPQFIFQYYREEENGRGNFPPRFSGLQFPNYSSELNVNALELDDSALYLCASSFQGRRYEQYFGPGTRLTVT.